The 26 T cell receptor beta chains in this list originate from one sample, sequenced in a study of T cells in Graves' hyperthyroidism and ophthalmopathy. Researchers amplified the TCR beta CDR3 regions from RNA transcripts. The HTBI set primed first-round TCR CDR3 RT-PCR. TCRdb recomputed calls from the multiplex PCR reads with MiXCR, one row per CDR3 protein. The sample includes approximately 210,000 distinct CDR3 sequences, about a sixth seen only once; the top ten take around 50%. The sample taken for sequencing was blood. The receptors were sampled from a man in his fifties or sixties with Graves' hyperthyroidism.

This clonotype was found many times. The genes are TRBV28 and TRBJ2-3, with TRBD2 as a possible D gene (7 bases). Germline assignment: CDR1 MDHEN and CDR2 SYDVKM. V lost 6 bases, J lost 5 bases, and 18 bases lay in between. The CDR3 has 15 residues. The CDR3 spells CASRIGGAGGDTQYF. The CDR3 DNA reads as TGTGCCAGCAGGATTGGGGGGGCCGGGGGAGATACGCAGTATTTT. The full variable domain, with the rest looked up from reference TRBV28 and TRBJ2-3, is DVKVTQSSRYLVKRTGEKVFLECVQDMDHENMFWYRQDPGLGLRLIYFSYDVKMKEKGDIPEGYSVSREKKERFSLILESASTNQTSMYLCASRIGGAGGDTQYFGPGTRLTVL.

This clonotype was counted many times. The CDR3 is CASSPYVPGADTQYF. CDR3 sequence (DNA): TGTGCCAGCAGTCCCTACGTGCCAGGGGCAGATACGCAGTATTTT. The chain couples TRBV27 to TRBJ2-3; D perhaps matches TRBD1 (6 bases). In germline, CDR1 is MNHEY, CDR2 SMNVEV (reference sequence). This CDR3 is built from 15 residues. Trimming stripped 5 bases from V and 4 bases from J, with 16 bases between.

Only a few counts were recorded for this clonotype. The chain employs TRBV12-3 or TRBV12-4 and TRBJ1-6, with D possibly TRBD1 on 5 matching bases. Trimming pared 7 bases from V and 7 bases from J, leaving 11 bases between. CDR3 length equals 13 residues. The CDR3: CASTRSGNSPLHF. Written as DNA, the CDR3 is TGTGCCAGCACTCGCTCAGGGAATTCACCCCTCCACTTT.

This clonotype has just a few counts. This chain connects TRBV29-1 to TRBJ2-1, with 7 positions matching TRBD2. The germline V gene encodes CDR1 SQVTM and CDR2 ANQGSEA. J was trimmed by 9 bases and V by 4 bases; bases with no gene match: 12. The CDR3 consists of 14 residues. The CDR3 reads CSVGGGVRGIEQFF. For the CDR3, the DNA is TGCAGCGTTGGGGGGGGGGTTAGGGGAATTGAGCAGTTCTTC.

As to this clonotype: The junction departs from the called germline gene at one end, perhaps through a read error. The chain couples TRBV4-3 to TRBJ2-1; D is perhaps TRBD2 (5 bases). This CDR3 contains 17 residues. Germline lookup yields CDR1 LGHNA and CDR2 YSLEER. For the CDR3, the DNA is TGCGCCAGCAGCCAAGATCCAACGGTAGCGCGTTACAATGGGCAGTTCTTC. Its translation is CASSQDPTVARYNGQFF.

This clonotype was counted a single time. The chain joins TRBV5-5 to TRBJ1-1; a possible D gene is TRBD1 (5 bases). The CDR3 has 14 residues. Germline lookup yields CDR1 SGHKS and CDR2 YYEKEE (reference sequence). The V end was cut by 0 bases, the J end by 1 base, with 7 bases between. The DNA of the CDR3 is TGTGCCAGCAGCTTGGCCGGGGCGAACACTGAAGCTTTCTTT. Its protein product is CASSLAGANTEAFF.

This clonotype has ten or more counts. The CDR3 DNA reads as TGTGCCAGCAGTTTGGCGCTTGTGACAGATAATCAGCCCCAGCATTTT. This gives the protein CASSLALVTDNQPQHF. The V gene is TRBV12-3 or TRBV12-4, the J gene TRBJ1-5, with TRBD1 as a possible D gene (5 bases). Between the trimmed V and J ends, which lost 3 bases and 4 bases, there was a span of 16 bases. The CDR3 consists of 16 residues.

In its sample, this clonotype was seen many times. The chain combines TRBV5-1 with TRBJ2-1; the match to TRBD2 covers 9 bases. With 0 bases clipped from V and 7 bases from J, the junction kept 8 bases outside the gene matches. The V gene's germline CDR1 is SGHRS and CDR2 YFSETQ. The CDR3 consists of 16 residues. The CDR3 spells CASSLGWTSVSNEQFF. In DNA, the CDR3 is TGCGCCAGCAGCTTGGGGTGGACTAGCGTTTCAAATGAGCAGTTCTTC.

The sample holds many counts of this clonotype. V is TRBV12-3 or TRBV12-4 and J is TRBJ2-1, with TRBD2 matching 7 bases. V shed 4 bases, J shed 9 bases, and the junction held 15 bases outside the gene matches. This CDR3 spans 16 amino acids. The CDR3 is CASSSLRDWGGGEQFF. Written as DNA, the CDR3 is TGTGCCAGCAGTTCCCTCCGGGACTGGGGCGGGGGTGAGCAGTTCTTC.

There are a few counts of this clonotype. This chain connects TRBV20-1 to TRBJ2-1; D not resolved. The V and J ends lost 0 bases and 0 bases respectively, with 15 bases between them. The CDR3 runs 17 residues. Germline values: CDR1 DFQATT, CDR2 SNEGSKA (reference sequence). CDR3 protein: CSARENPRSSSYNEQFF. CDR3 DNA: TGCAGTGCTAGAGAAAACCCCCGGTCCAGCTCCTACAATGAGCAGTTCTTC.

This chain joins TRBV7-3 and TRBJ2-4; D is ambiguous. The J call is doubtful: the DNA matches TRBJ2-1 better. Per germline, CDR1 SGHTA and CDR2 FQGTGA. The CDR3 contains 13 residues. CDR3 in amino acids: CASSYQVSAGQFF. Written as DNA, the CDR3 is TGTGCCAGCAGTTACCAGGTATCCGCCGGTCAGTTCTTC.

This chain links TRBV7-9 with TRBJ2-3; maybe TRBD2 (5 bases). Trimming took off 10 bases at V and 3 bases at J, with 14 bases between the two ends. This CDR3 comprises 13 residues. Germline V gene lookup returns CDR1 SEHNR and CDR2 FQNEAQ (reference sequence). The CDR3 DNA is TGTGCCATCCTGAGGGCCGAAACAGATACGCAGTATTTT. This encodes CAILRAETDTQYF.

About this clonotype itself: A much larger clone is a single base away; this may be a read error. This sequence joins TRBV6-2 or TRBV6-3 and TRBJ2-1; D remains unclear. This CDR3 region has 15 residues. The germline V gene has CDR1 MNHEY and CDR2 SVGEGT. CDR3 nucleotide sequence: TGTGCCAGCAGTTACTCGATGGACGGCTACAATGAGCAGCTCTTC. This sequence encodes CASSYSMDGYNEQLF.

This clonotype has a count of ten or more. V is TRBV10-1 and J is TRBJ2-7; tentative D call: TRBD1 (6 bases). The CDR3 length is 14 residues. Trimming removed 4 bases at V and 7 bases at J, with 17 bases between. Germline values: CDR1 WNHNN, CDR2 SYGVQD (reference sequence). CDR3 region: CASSGGGPEREQYF. CDR3 DNA: TGCGCCAGCAGTGGAGGGGGACCCGAGAGAGAGCAGTACTTC.

The J gene is TRBJ1-3, the V gene TRBV10-3; tentatively, D is TRBD1 (5 bases). The germline gives CDR1 ENHRY, CDR2 SYGVKD. V was clipped by 6 bases and J by 4 bases, with 13 bases between them. The CDR3 spans 14 residues. The CDR3 DNA reads as TGTGCCATCAGACCACAGGAGTCCGGAAACACCATATATTTT. Amino acid sequence: CAIRPQESGNTIYF.

In its sample, this clonotype was seen many times. The rearrangement links TRBV30 to TRBJ1-1; no clear D. The germline V gene encodes CDR1 GTSNPN and CDR2 SVGIG (reference sequence). CDR3 length equals 13 residues. V was pared by 3 bases and J by 4 bases, with 12 bases between. CDR3 in amino acids: CAWRKGGSTEAFF. Here the CDR3 DNA reads TGTGCCTGGAGGAAGGGAGGGAGCACTGAAGCTTTCTTT.

Comment on this clonotype: This may be a read error, as it is one base from a much larger clone. The J gene is TRBJ2-7, the V gene TRBV6-1, with TRBD1 matching over 7 bases. Germline V gene data show CDR1 as MNHNS and CDR2 as SASEGT. There are 15 residues in the CDR3. Unmatched junction bases numbered 11, after V lost 7 bases and J lost 2 bases. The CDR3 reads CASKPLTGLTYEQYF. Here the CDR3 DNA reads TGTGCCAGCAAACCCTTGACAGGGTTAACCTACGAGCAGTACTTC.

This clonotype was counted ten times or more. This rearrangement joins TRBV27 to TRBJ2-1; a weak D match, TRBD2 (5 bases). The germline V gene has CDR1 MNHEY and CDR2 SMNVEV (reference sequence). The CDR3 consists of 16 residues. The V and J ends lost 2 bases and 7 bases respectively, with 18 bases between them. The CDR3 here is CASSLRLARRRNEQFF. For the CDR3, the DNA is TGTGCCAGCAGTTTAAGGCTAGCCCGCCGAAGGAATGAGCAGTTCTTC.

The rearrangement links TRBV24-1 to TRBJ2-3, with TRBD2 matching 7 bases. The germline CDR1 and CDR2 sequences are KGHDR and SFDVKD. V trimming: 0 bases; J trimming: 3 bases; junction bases outside the gene matches: 5. The CDR3 runs 16 residues. The CDR3 DNA is TGTGCCACCAGTGATTTGTCCGGGGGGAGGACAGATACGCAGTATTTT. Translated: CATSDLSGGRTDTQYF.

This clonotype showed up many times. The J gene is TRBJ2-7, the V gene TRBV7-2; no reliable D call. Germline-derived CDR1 and CDR2 are SGHTA and FQGNSA. The length of the CDR3 is 13 residues. V was shortened by 4 bases and J by 3 bases, with 10 bases between the two germline ends. Here the CDR3 reads CASSSTANYEQYF. CDR3 nucleotide sequence: TGTGCCAGCAGCTCCACAGCGAACTACGAGCAGTACTTC.

To note about this clonotype: A much more abundant neighbour one base away suggests this may be a read error. This sequence joins TRBV6-5 and TRBJ2-7, with 11 positions matching TRBD1. Germline assignment: CDR1 MNHEY and CDR2 SVGAGI. CDR3 size: 16 residues. V lost 0 bases, J lost 9 bases, and 10 bases stayed unmatched. The CDR3: CASSYSPGTGGSGQYF. The CDR3 coding sequence is TGTGCCAGCAGTTACTCTCCCGGGACAGGGGGGAGCGGGCAGTACTTC.

At least ten counts were recorded for this clonotype. This rearrangement joins TRBV12-3 or TRBV12-4 to TRBJ1-2, with a possible D match to TRBD1 (6 bases). With 1 base removed from V and 5 bases from J, the gap between germline ends came to 11 bases. This CDR3 is built from 14 residues. This chain's CDR3 is CASSLGGTPYGYTF. CDR3 coding DNA: TGTGCCAGCAGTTTAGGAGGGACACCTTATGGCTACACCTTC.

The V and J genes are TRBV5-1 and TRBJ2-3; a weak D match, TRBD2 (6 bases). V was clipped by 4 bases and J by 6 bases, with 12 bases between them. Germline V gene data show CDR1 as SGHRS and CDR2 as YFSETQ. CDR3 size: 13 residues. This CDR3 reads CASSEETRDTQYF. The CDR3 nucleotides read TGCGCCAGCAGCGAGGAGACTAGGGATACGCAGTATTTT.

The sample holds a few counts of this clonotype. V and J are TRBV28 and TRBJ2-1, with 16 bases matching TRBD2. J gave up 5 bases and V 1 base, and 8 bases lay outside the gene matches. The CDR3 consists of 19 residues. Germline CDR1 and CDR2: MDHEN and SYDVKM. CDR3 protein: CASSLLVWGTSGRDNEQFF. The CDR3 DNA is TGTGCCAGCAGTTTATTAGTCTGGGGGACTAGCGGGAGGGACAATGAGCAGTTCTTC.

This clonotype was detected ten times or more. The chain has TRBV7-8 and TRBJ2-7; 11 nucleotides line up with TRBD2. V dropped 4 bases and J dropped 3; count of bases not matched to a gene: 8. Germline V lookup: CDR1 SGHVS, CDR2 FQNEAQ. This CDR3 spans 16 amino acids. The CDR3 protein is CASSSLRLAGYYEQYF. The CDR3 coding sequence is TGTGCCAGCAGCTCGCTAAGACTAGCGGGATACTACGAGCAGTACTTC.

The sample holds a few counts of this clonotype. This chain uses TRBV28 with TRBJ2-1; tentatively, D is TRBD1 (5 bases). Germline V gene sequence: CDR1 MDHEN, CDR2 SYDVKM. The length of the CDR3 is 12 residues. V lost 7 bases and J 1 base, leaving 5 bases between the germline ends. The CDR3 bases are TGTGCCAGCACAGGGTCCTACAATGAGCAGTTCTTC. It specifies CASTGSYNEQFF.